Sequencing of this T cell receptor (beta chain) was carried out in a study of T cell repertoires in cytomegalovirus infection. General study results and limits: CMV-specific TCR beta clonotypes restricted by HLA-C were the ones dominating the ex vivo response.

Of note for this clonotype: As yet, its antigen is unknown.

Germline loops: CDR1 LGHDT, CDR2 YNNKEL (reference sequence). The CDR3 spans 13 residues. Trimming stripped 4 bases from V and 7 bases from J, with 11 bases between. TCRdb itself ran the reads through MiXCR, one entry per CDR3 protein. The sample includes some 600,000 distinct CDR3 sequences, 20% to 25% of them seen just once. The sample taken for sequencing was CD8+ T cells from PBMCs. The clonotype was recovered from a human donor in good health (CMV status not recorded). Some clones in this sample may be carry-over from other donors' samples. The chain combines TRBV3-1 with TRBJ1-5; D unclear. This CDR3 reads CASSPRARQPQHF. For the CDR3, the DNA is TGTGCCAGCAGCCCCCGGGCCAGGCAGCCCCAGCATTTT.